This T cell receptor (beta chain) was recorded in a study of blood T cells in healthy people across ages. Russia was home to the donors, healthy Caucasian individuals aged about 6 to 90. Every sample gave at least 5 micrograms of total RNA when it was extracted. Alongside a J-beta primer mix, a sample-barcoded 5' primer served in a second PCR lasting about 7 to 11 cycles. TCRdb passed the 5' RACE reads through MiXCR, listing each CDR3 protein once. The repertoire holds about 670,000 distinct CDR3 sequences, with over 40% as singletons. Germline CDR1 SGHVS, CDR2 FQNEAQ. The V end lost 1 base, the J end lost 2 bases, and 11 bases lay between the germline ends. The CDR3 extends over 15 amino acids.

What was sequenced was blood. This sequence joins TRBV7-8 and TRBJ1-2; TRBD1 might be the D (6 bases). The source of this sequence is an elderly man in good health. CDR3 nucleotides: TGTGCCAGCAGCTTAGGGCCCGGGGGCAACTATGGCTACACCTTC. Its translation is CASSLGPGGNYGYTF.